A single sample is the source of the 22 T cell receptor beta chains below, sequenced in a study of shared T cell receptors in the human thymus. This table comes from immunoSEQ multiplex PCR, and its TCRdb copy is limited to in-frame clones, with some not included. The data hold 700,000 to 750,000 clones, with approximately 83% observed a single time. This sample was also put to use in a study of human thymus T cells.

Sequencing was carried out using thymocytes. These receptors were collected from a girl under three years old with a congenital heart defect.

The chain recombines TRBV2 with TRBJ1-1, with a weak D call TRBD1 (6 bases). This CDR3 has 13 residues. Germline V lookup: CDR1 SNHLY, CDR2 FYNNEI. Trimming stripped 3 bases from V and 4 bases from J, with 9 bases between. CDR3: CASSEVRGTEAFF. CDR3 DNA: TGTGCCAGCAGTGAGGTCAGGGGCACTGAAGCTTTCTTT.

The chain is built from TRBV5-6 and TRBJ1-1; 9 bases match TRBD1. CDR1 and CDR2 from the germline V gene are SGHDT and YYEEEE. The CDR3 is 12 amino acids. V was clipped by 4 bases and J by 6 bases; unmatched bases: 1. This CDR3 is CASSRQGAEAFF. The DNA of the CDR3 is TGTGCCAGCAGCCGACAGGGGGCTGAAGCTTTCTTT.

This chain uses TRBV25-1 with TRBJ1-5; a weak D match, TRBD1 (5 bases). The CDR3 totals 13 residues. V shed 4 bases and J shed 5 bases, with 9 bases lying between them. CDR1 is MGHDK and CDR2 is SYGVNS in the germline V gene. The CDR3 here is CASSGRGHQPQHF. The DNA for the CDR3 is TGTGCCAGCAGTGGGAGGGGCCATCAGCCCCAGCATTTT.

This chain joins TRBV10-3 and TRBJ1-1; 10 nucleotides align to TRBD1. Germline CDR1 ENHRY, CDR2 SYGVKD. V lost 0 bases and J lost 0; bases outside the gene matches: 4. The CDR3 runs to 17 residues. The CDR3 DNA sequence: TGTGCCATCAGTGAGTCTGGGACAGGGGCCCTGAACACTGAAGCTTTCTTT. It codes for CAISESGTGALNTEAFF.

This clone occurred once. The CDR3 sequence is CASSGRDRPGGNTEAFF. CDR3 DNA sequence: TGTGCCAGCAGCGGAAGGGACAGGCCAGGGGGGAACACTGAAGCTTTCTTT. This chain joins TRBV5-6 and TRBJ1-1, with 8 nucleotides matching TRBD1. The CDR3 contains 17 residues. Looked up from germline, CDR1 is SGHDT and CDR2 is YYEEEE. J lost 1 base, V lost 4 bases, and 12 bases had no gene match.

The CDR3 protein is CASSLDIANNYGYTF. CDR3 sequence (DNA): TGTGCCAGCAGCTTGGACATAGCCAATAACTATGGCTACACCTTC. This sequence joins TRBV5-6 and TRBJ1-2; D unclear. Germline V lookup: CDR1 SGHDT, CDR2 YYEEEE. V lost 0 bases and J lost 1, with 10 bases in between. The CDR3 length is 15 residues.

V and J are TRBV4-2 and TRBJ2-4; 7 bases line up with TRBD1. With 8 bases clipped from V and 4 bases from J, the junction kept 11 bases outside the gene matches. This CDR3 comprises 15 residues. Germline V gene lookup returns CDR1 LGHNA and CDR2 YNFKEQ. This CDR3 reads CASGINRGEKNIQYF. The CDR3 coding sequence is TGTGCCAGCGGAATAAACAGGGGTGAGAAAAACATTCAGTACTTC.

A remark on this clone: At the DNA level, this CDR3 is encoded by other sequences in the same sample as well. The chain is built from TRBV20-1 and TRBJ2-2; possible D gene TRBD1, 6 bases. The CDR3 covers 11 residues. Trimming took off 6 bases at V and 5 bases at J, with 7 bases between the two ends. Germline CDR1 and CDR2: DFQATT and SNEGSKA (reference sequence). The CDR3 DNA sequence: TGCAGTGCCACAGGGACCGGGGAGCTGTTTTTT. Its protein is CSATGTGELFF.

The chain is built from TRBV5-4 and TRBJ1-1, with 7 bases that match TRBD1. Germline CDR1 and CDR2: SGHNT and YYREEE (reference sequence). J lost 3 bases, V lost 1 base, and 9 bases had no gene match. The CDR3 spans 16 residues. The CDR3 region is CASSLCAGTEDTEAFF. In nucleotides, the CDR3 is TGTGCCAGCAGCTTGTGCGCCGGGACAGAAGACACTGAAGCTTTCTTT.

This rearrangement joins TRBV30 to TRBJ1-6, with D possibly matching TRBD1 (6 bases). V shed 1 base and J shed 9 bases, with 7 bases lying between them. This CDR3 has 12 residues. Germline V lookup: CDR1 GTSNPN, CDR2 SVGIG (reference sequence). The DNA for the CDR3 is TGTGCCTGGAGTGACAGGGTTTCACCCCTCCACTTT. This gives the protein CAWSDRVSPLHF.

The chain has TRBV5-1 and TRBJ1-2, with 7 bases that match TRBD1. Trimming at V came to 4 bases and at J to 5 bases, leaving 11 bases not matched to a gene. The CDR3 loop spans 15 amino acids. CDR1 and CDR2 from the germline V gene are SGHRS and YFSETQ. CDR3: CASSINSGTVYGYTF. The CDR3 DNA sequence: TGCGCCAGCAGCATAAACTCCGGGACAGTATATGGCTACACCTTC. Complete variable domain (other parts from reference TRBV5-1 and TRBJ1-2): KAGVTQTPRYLIKTRGQQVTLSCSPISGHRSVSWYQQTPGQGLQFLFEYFSETQRNKGNFPGRFSGRQFSNSRSEMNVSTLELGDSALYLCASSINSGTVYGYTFGSGTRLTVV.

V usage is TRBV5-8 and J usage is TRBJ2-5; a weak D match, TRBD1 (6 bases). The length of the CDR3 is 14 residues. Trimming shortened V by 4 bases and J by 2 bases, and 12 bases separated the two germline ends. Germline assignment: CDR1 SGHTS and CDR2 YDEGEE. The CDR3 DNA is TGTGCCAGCAGCCAACAGGGAGTTCAAGAGACCCAGTACTTC. Amino acids: CASSQQGVQETQYF.

This clone was counted only a few times. The chain links TRBV15 to TRBJ1-1; D may be TRBD1 (6 bases). V was cut by 6 bases and J by 5 bases, with 13 bases left in between. The germline V gene encodes CDR1 LNHNV and CDR2 YYDKDF (reference sequence). The CDR3 contains 13 residues. CDR3 DNA sequence: TGTGCCACCAGGAGGGACACGAGGACTGAAGCTTTCTTT. Amino acid sequence: CATRRDTRTEAFF.

The J gene is TRBJ1-1, the V gene TRBV5-1; TRBD1 agrees at 7 bases. This CDR3 is 18 amino acids long. The germline V gene encodes CDR1 SGHRS and CDR2 YFSETQ. The junction had 11 bases not matched to a gene; V was cut back by 0 bases and J by 0 bases. The CDR3, as DNA: TGCGCCAGCAGCTTGGACCCGGTTGGGACAGTTTTGAACACTGAAGCTTTCTTT. Translated: CASSLDPVGTVLNTEAFF.

V gene TRBV19 combines with J gene TRBJ2-7, with D possibly matching TRBD2 (5 bases). This CDR3 spans 15 amino acids. V shed 6 bases and J shed 7 bases, with 22 bases lying between them. The germline V gene encodes CDR1 LNHDA and CDR2 SQIVND (reference sequence). The DNA for the CDR3 is TGTGCCAGTAGCCTGTCTATAGGACCTTCGGGAGAGCAGTACTTC. This sequence encodes CASSLSIGPSGEQYF.

The rearrangement links TRBV4-1 to TRBJ1-4; 9 bases agree with TRBD1. The CDR3 length is 17 residues. Germline CDR1 reads MGHRA; CDR2 reads YSYEKL. J lost 8 bases, V lost 4 bases, and 14 bases had no gene match. CDR3 sequence reads: CASSRLGTGTGYEKLFF. DNA for the CDR3: TGCGCCAGCAGCCGCCTGGGAACCGGGACAGGGTACGAAAAACTGTTTTTT.

V gene TRBV18 combines with J gene TRBJ2-3; 8 nucleotides line up with TRBD1. Trimming at V came to 5 bases and at J to 3 bases, leaving 4 bases not matched to a gene. The CDR3 extends over 14 amino acids. Germline CDR1 and CDR2: KGHSH and LQKENI. The CDR3 loop is CASSKDRVTDTQYF. The DNA of the CDR3 is TGTGCCAGCTCAAAGGACAGGGTGACAGATACGCAGTATTTT.

Concerning this clone itself: The same CDR3 can be traced to other DNA sequences in this sample. The chain recombines TRBV28 with TRBJ1-2; 7 bases are a match to TRBD1. The CDR3 extends over 13 amino acids. CDR1 is MDHEN, CDR2 SYDVKM, per germline. Germline trimming cut 6 bases from V and 7 bases from J; bases unmatched to any gene: 8. The CDR3 reads CASSQGGLVGYTF. CDR3 DNA: TGTGCCAGCAGCCAAGGGGGCCTGGTTGGCTACACCTTC.

CDR3 DNA: TGTGCCAGCAGCACAGGACCGCTCTATGGCTACACCTTC. As protein: CASSTGPLYGYTF. The V and J genes are TRBV28 and TRBJ1-2, with a weak D call TRBD1 (5 bases). CDR3 length equals 13 residues. V gave up 6 bases and J gave up 4 bases, with 12 bases separating them. CDR1 is MDHEN, CDR2 SYDVKM, per germline.

This chain joins TRBV7-2 and TRBJ1-6; 10 bases fit TRBD1. J was trimmed by 9 bases and V by 1 base; bases with no gene match: 15. The germline gives CDR1 SGHTA, CDR2 FQGNSA. The CDR3 has 19 residues. CDR3 coding DNA: TGTGCCAGCAGCTTAGGAGGGGTGGGGACAGGGGCCCTCGGTTCACCCCTCCACTTT. Residues: CASSLGGVGTGALGSPLHF. Using reference TRBV7-2 and TRBJ1-6 for the parts outside the CDR3, the full variable domain is GAGVSQSPSNKVTEKGKDVELRCDPISGHTALYWYRQSLGQGLEFLIYFQGNSAPDKSGLPSDRFSAERTGGSVSTLTIQRTQQEDSAVYLCASSLGGVGTGALGSPLHFGNGTRLTVT.

The V gene is TRBV19, the J gene TRBJ1-1; D not resolved. The V gene lost 5 bases and the J gene lost 1 base, with 5 bases spanning the gap. CDR1 LNHDA and CDR2 SQIVND come from the germline V gene (reference sequence). This CDR3 has 12 residues. The DNA of the CDR3 is TGTGCCAGTAGTTTCCAGAACACTGAAGCTTTCTTT. Protein: CASSFQNTEAFF.

The J gene is TRBJ2-6, the V gene TRBV25-1, with 8 bases matching TRBD2. This CDR3 comprises 17 residues. J lost 0 bases, V lost 11 bases, and 12 bases had no gene match. The germline CDR1 and CDR2 sequences are MGHDK and SYGVNS. The CDR3 DNA is TGTGCCGCTCGCGCTAGCGGGTTACTCTCTGGGGCCAACGTCCTGACTTTC. Amino acids: CAARASGLLSGANVLTF.